This T cell receptor (beta chain) was recorded in a study of early T cells in non-severe SARS-CoV-2 infection. Study overall: Chains were not paired, and sequencing was done on bulk RNA from unsorted whole blood.

At least ten counts were recorded for this clonotype. The antigen remains undetermined. Individual cDNA molecules received unique molecular identifiers. TCRdb re-called the 5' RACE reads through MiXCR, storing one row per CDR3 protein. Of about 87,000 distinct CDR3 sequences in the sample, around 15% are singletons; the top ten hold 6.1%. Study findings and constraints: VDJdb-based matching was biased toward anti-spike CD8 responses and missed private and CD4 specificities.

Sequencing input: whole blood. The receptor's source is an adult who was a healthcare worker with PCR-confirmed SARS-CoV-2 infection or an uninfected control (not recorded which).

The CDR3 region is CAGTPAAPYNEQFF. The CDR3 DNA is TGTGCCGGGACTCCGGCAGCGCCCTACAATGAGCAGTTCTTC. The gene calls are TRBV7-9 and TRBJ2-1, with a weak D call TRBD2 (6 bases). CDR1 and CDR2 (germline): SEHNR, FQNEAQ (reference sequence). Trimming stripped 11 bases from V and 2 bases from J, with 16 bases between. CDR3 length: 14 amino acids.